Listed here are 3 T cell receptor beta chains from one sample, sequenced in a study of identical twins. TCRdb used MiXCR to reprocess the 5' RACE reads, holding one entry per CDR3 protein. Among 450,000 or so distinct CDR3 sequences listed, approximately 15% were seen once. These same data were also listed under a study on yellow fever vaccine responses in identical twins.

Sequencing was carried out using CD4+ T cells sorted from blood. All receptors come from a woman between 18 and 29 years old in good health.

The genes are TRBV11-2 and TRBJ2-7; 9 nucleotides line up with TRBD1. Germline CDR1 SGHAT, CDR2 FQNNGV. The CDR3 is 16 residues long. Losses at the gene ends were 4 bases for V and 6 bases for J; bases not matched to a gene: 13. The CDR3 loop reads CASSSLSGTGMSEQYF. The CDR3 DNA reads TGTGCCAGCAGCTCCTTATCCGGGACAGGGATGTCCGAGCAGTACTTC.

The rearrangement uses TRBV15 and TRBJ2-3, with D possibly matching TRBD1 (6 bases). The CDR3 contains 17 residues. CDR1 LNHNV and CDR2 YYDKDF come from the germline V gene (reference sequence). V was shortened by 0 bases and J by 4 bases, with 17 bases between the two germline ends. The CDR3 sequence is CATSRDQWTVISDTQYF. DNA for the CDR3: TGTGCCACCAGCAGAGATCAGTGGACAGTTATCTCAGATACGCAGTATTTT.

This sequence joins TRBV19 and TRBJ2-1, with D possibly TRBD2 on 5 matching bases. V lost 1 base to trimming and J lost 7 bases, with 8 bases between them. From germline, CDR1 is LNHDA and CDR2 SQIVND (reference sequence). This CDR3 is 13 amino acids long. As DNA, the CDR3 is TGTGCCAGTAGTATAGGTTCGGGGAATGAGCAGTTCTTC. Its translation: CASSIGSGNEQFF.